The rows below give T cell receptor beta chains drawn from one sample of a study of shared clonotypes between healthy human individuals. This table comes from immunoSEQ multiplex PCR, and its TCRdb copy is limited to in-frame clones, with some not included. The sample gives roughly 2.1 million clones, about 93% of which show up once; roughly 1.7% is in the top ten. Material: naive CD8+ T cells from PBMCs. The receptors shown here come from a man aged 18 to 29 in good health. Some clones in this sample may be carry-over from other donors' samples. CDR3s include the opening cysteine and the closing phenylalanine or tryptophan. The D gene is left open where the match is weak. Clone sizes are given selectively: once, few, many, or a class where the clone is expanded.

V	size	D	J	DNA	CDR3
TRBV4-1	-	TRBD1	TRBJ1-1	TGCGCCAGCAGCCAAGTGGGCAGGGGGTACGGGACTGAAGCTTTCTTT	CASSQVGRGYGTEAFF
TRBV28	-	-	TRBJ1-5	TGTGCCAGCAGTCACATTAAGGGCAATCAGCCCCAGCATTTT	CASSHIKGNQPQHF
TRBV27	-	-	TRBJ2-1	TGTGCCAGCAGTGGGTACTACAATGAGCAGTTCTTC	CASSGYYNEQFF
TRBV5-7	-	-	TRBJ2-7	TGTGCCAGCAGCTTGGTCGGACCCTCGGACGGCGAGCAGTACTTC	CASSLVGPSDGEQYF
TRBV19	-	-	TRBJ1-4	TGTGCCAGTAGGTCGGGCCTGAAGGGAACTAATGAAAAACTGTTTTTT	CASRSGLKGTNEKLFF
TRBV30	-	-	TRBJ1-2	TGTGCCTGCCCGTATTCGGGCTATGGCTACACCTTC	CACPYSGYGYTF
TRBV7-9	-	-	TRBJ1-5	TGTGCCAGCAGCATGCAGGGTTCTAATCAGCCCCAGCATTTT	CASSMQGSNQPQHF
TRBV27	-	TRBD1	TRBJ2-5	TGTGCCAGCAGTCAACATCCAGGGGGTCAAGAGACCCAGTACTTC	CASSQHPGGQETQYF
TRBV27	-	-	TRBJ1-2	TGTGCCAGCAGTTTAATAGGGACGGACTATGGCTACACCTTC	CASSLIGTDYGYTF
TRBV5-1	-	-	TRBJ2-5	TGCGCCAGCGCAAAAGCCGGAGCCAAAGAGACCCAGTACTTC	CASAKAGAKETQYF
TRBV6-1	-	TRBD1	TRBJ1-1	TGTGCCAGCAGTGAGGACAGGTGGGTCCGGAACACTGAAGCTTTCTTT	CASSEDRWVRNTEAFF
TRBV29-1	-	-	TRBJ1-2	TGCAGCGTTGCAGGCGTCTATGGCTACACCTTC	CSVAGVYGYTF
TRBV7-6	-	-	TRBJ2-7	TGTGCCAGCAGCATCGGGGGCAGGGTCTACGAGCAGTACTTC	CASSIGGRVYEQYF
TRBV30	-	-	TRBJ2-3	TGTGCCTGGACGACTAGTTGGTTTGATACGCAGTATTTT	CAWTTSWFDTQYF
TRBV19	-	-	TRBJ1-2	TGTGCCAGTAGTATCCCGTCTAACTATGGCTACACCTTC	CASSIPSNYGYTF
TRBV5-6	-	TRBD1	TRBJ2-7	TGTGCCAGCGGAGCCCAGACAGGGGCCTACGAGCAGTACTTC	CASGAQTGAYEQYF
TRBV14	-	-	TRBJ1-3	TGTGCCAGCAGCTGGAACTCTGGAAACACCATATATTTT	CASSWNSGNTIYF
TRBV9	-	-	TRBJ2-1	TGTGCCAGCAGCGGCTGGGGGTTGGAGCAGTTCTTC	CASSGWGLEQFF
TRBV7-3	-	-	TRBJ2-6	TGTGCCAGCAGCTTGGAGGCCCCTGGGGCCAACGTCCTGACTTTC	CASSLEAPGANVLTF
TRBV7-8	-	-	TRBJ2-2	TGTGCCAGCAGCCCCAGACCGGGGGAGCTGTTTTTT	CASSPRPGELFF
TRBV7-2	-	-	TRBJ1-1	TGTGCCAGCAGCAACACAGGGCTTTGGGGTACTGAAGCTTTCTTT	CASSNTGLWGTEAFF
TRBV27	-	TRBD1	TRBJ2-7	TGTGCCAGCAGTACTCGGACAGGGGCCTACGAGCAGTACTTC	CASSTRTGAYEQYF
TRBV27	few	-	TRBJ1-5	TGTGCCAGCAGTTTAGCGTCAGGGGCGGGTAGCAATCAGCCCCAGCATTTT	CASSLASGAGSNQPQHF
TRBV6-1	-	-	TRBJ2-7	TGTGCCCATACCGACACCGGCACCTACGAGCAGTACTTC	CAHTDTGTYEQYF
TRBV4-2	-	-	TRBJ2-2	TGTGCCAGCAGCCAAGGGAGGGAGCTGTTTTTT	CASSQGRELFF
TRBV27	-	-	TRBJ1-5	TGTGCCAGCAGTTTGGGGACTATGATCGGGTCCCAGCATTTT	CASSLGTMIGSQHF
TRBV27	-	-	TRBJ1-5	TGTGCCAGCAGTTACGTCGCAGGGGCTCAGCCCCAGCATTTT	CASSYVAGAQPQHF
TRBV9	-	TRBD1	TRBJ1-3	TGTGCCAGCAGCCAAGGGTGGACAGGGGGCGGAAACACCATATATTTT	CASSQGWTGGGNTIYF
TRBV5-5	once	-	TRBJ1-2	TGTGCCAGCAGCCCGGGGGTAGGGGCTTATGGCTACACCTTC	CASSPGVGAYGYTF
TRBV7-6	-	TRBD2	TRBJ2-3	TGTGCCAGCAGCCCGGGAGGACGGACTAGCGGGCCTATTAGCACAGATACGCAGTATTTT	CASSPGGRTSGPISTDTQYF
TRBV5-1	-	TRBD1	TRBJ1-1	TGCGCCAGCAGCTTGGTCTCTCTGGTCGGACAGGGTTTCACTGAAGCTTTCTTT	CASSLVSLVGQGFTEAFF
TRBV7-8	-	-	TRBJ1-5	TGTGCCAGCAGCTTAGACCGACAGCCCCAGCATTTT	CASSLDRQPQHF